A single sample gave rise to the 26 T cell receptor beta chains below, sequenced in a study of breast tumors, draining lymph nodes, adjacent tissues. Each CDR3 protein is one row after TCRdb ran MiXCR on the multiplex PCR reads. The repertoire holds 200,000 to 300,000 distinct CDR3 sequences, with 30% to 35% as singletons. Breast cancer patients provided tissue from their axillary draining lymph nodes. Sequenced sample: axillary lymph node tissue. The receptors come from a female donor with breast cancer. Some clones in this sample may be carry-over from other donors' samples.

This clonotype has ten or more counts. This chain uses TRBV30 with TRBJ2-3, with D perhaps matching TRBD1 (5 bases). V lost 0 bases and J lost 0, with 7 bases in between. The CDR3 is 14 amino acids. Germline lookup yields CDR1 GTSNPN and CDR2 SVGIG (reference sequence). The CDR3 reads CAWSVWGSTDTQYF. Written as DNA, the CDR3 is TGTGCCTGGAGTGTTTGGGGCAGCACAGATACGCAGTATTTT.

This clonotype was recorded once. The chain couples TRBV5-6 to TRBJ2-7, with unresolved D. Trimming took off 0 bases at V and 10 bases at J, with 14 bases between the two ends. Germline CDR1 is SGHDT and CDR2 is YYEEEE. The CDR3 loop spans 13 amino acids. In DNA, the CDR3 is TGTGCCAGCAGCTTGGGCTTCGAGGAGATCCAGTACTTC. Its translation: CASSLGFEEIQYF.

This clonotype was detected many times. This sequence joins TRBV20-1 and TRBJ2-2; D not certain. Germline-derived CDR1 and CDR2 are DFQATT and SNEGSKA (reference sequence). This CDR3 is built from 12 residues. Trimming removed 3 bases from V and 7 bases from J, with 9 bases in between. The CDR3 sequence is CSASPGDGELFF. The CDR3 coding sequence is TGCAGTGCTAGTCCCGGTGACGGGGAGCTGTTTTTT.

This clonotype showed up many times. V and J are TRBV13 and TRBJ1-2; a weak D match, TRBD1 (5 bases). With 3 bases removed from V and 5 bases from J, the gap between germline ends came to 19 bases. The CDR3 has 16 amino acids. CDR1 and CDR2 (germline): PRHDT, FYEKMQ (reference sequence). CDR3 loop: CASSFKTAGDYYGYTF. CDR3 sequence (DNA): TGTGCCAGCAGCTTTAAGACAGCGGGGGACTATTATGGCTACACCTTC. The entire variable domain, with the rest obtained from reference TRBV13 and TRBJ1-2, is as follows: AAGVIQSPRHLIKEKRETATLKCYPIPRHDTVYWYQQGPGQDPQFLISFYEKMQSDKGSIPDRFSAQQFSDYHSELNMSSLELGDSALYFCASSFKTAGDYYGYTFGSGTRLTVV.

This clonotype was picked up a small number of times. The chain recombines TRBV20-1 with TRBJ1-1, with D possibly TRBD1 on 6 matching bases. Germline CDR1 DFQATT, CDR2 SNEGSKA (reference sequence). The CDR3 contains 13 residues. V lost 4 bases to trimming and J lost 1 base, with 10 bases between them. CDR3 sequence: CSATGDKNTEAFF. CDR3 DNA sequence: TGCAGTGCTACCGGGGACAAGAACACTGAAGCTTTCTTT.

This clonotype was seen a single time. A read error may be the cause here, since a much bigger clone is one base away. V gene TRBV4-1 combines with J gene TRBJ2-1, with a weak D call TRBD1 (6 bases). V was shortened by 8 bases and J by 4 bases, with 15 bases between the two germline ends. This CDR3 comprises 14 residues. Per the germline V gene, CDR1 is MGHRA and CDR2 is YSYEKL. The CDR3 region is CASHLPDSYNEQFF. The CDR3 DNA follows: TGCGCCAGCCACTTGCCGGACAGTTACAATGAGCAGTTCTTC.

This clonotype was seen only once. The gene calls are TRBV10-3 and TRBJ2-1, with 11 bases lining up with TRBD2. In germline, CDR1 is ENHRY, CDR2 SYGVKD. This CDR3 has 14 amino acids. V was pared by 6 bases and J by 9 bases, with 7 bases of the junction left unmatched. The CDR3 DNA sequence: TGTGCCATCAGCGCACTAGCGGGAGACGGTGAGCAGTTCTTC. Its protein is CAISALAGDGEQFF.

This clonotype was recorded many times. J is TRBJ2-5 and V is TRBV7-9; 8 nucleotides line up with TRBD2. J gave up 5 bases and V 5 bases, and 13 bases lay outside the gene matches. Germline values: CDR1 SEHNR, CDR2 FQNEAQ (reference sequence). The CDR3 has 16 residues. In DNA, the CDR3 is TGTGCCAGCAGCCGGAGCGGGAGTCAGCATGCGGAGACCCAGTACTTC. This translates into CASSRSGSQHAETQYF.

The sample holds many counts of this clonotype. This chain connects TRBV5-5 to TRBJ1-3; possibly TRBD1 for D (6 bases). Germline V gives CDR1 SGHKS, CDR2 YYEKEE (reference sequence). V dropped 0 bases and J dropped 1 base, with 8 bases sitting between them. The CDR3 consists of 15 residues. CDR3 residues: CASSLEGVSGNTIYF. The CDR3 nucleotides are TGTGCCAGCAGCTTGGAGGGGGTTTCTGGAAACACCATATATTTT.

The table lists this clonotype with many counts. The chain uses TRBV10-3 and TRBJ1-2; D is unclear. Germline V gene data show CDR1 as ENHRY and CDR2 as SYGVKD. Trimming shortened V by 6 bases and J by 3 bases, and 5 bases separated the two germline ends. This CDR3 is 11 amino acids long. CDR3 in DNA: TGTGCCATCAGGAAAGACTATGGCTACACCTTC. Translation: CAIRKDYGYTF.

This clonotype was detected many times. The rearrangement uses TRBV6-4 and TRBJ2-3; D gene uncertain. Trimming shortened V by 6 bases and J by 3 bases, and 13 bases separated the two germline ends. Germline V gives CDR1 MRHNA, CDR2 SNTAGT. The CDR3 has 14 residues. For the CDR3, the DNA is TGTGCCAGCAGAGAGAGTCCTGGTACAGATACGCAGTATTTT. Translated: CASRESPGTDTQYF.

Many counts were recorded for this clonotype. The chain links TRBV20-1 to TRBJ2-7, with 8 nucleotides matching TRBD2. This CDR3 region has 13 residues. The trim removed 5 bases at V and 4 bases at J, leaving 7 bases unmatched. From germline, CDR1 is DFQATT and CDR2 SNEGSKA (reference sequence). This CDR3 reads CSADSGNGYEQYF. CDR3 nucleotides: TGCAGTGCTGATAGCGGGAATGGGTACGAGCAGTACTTC.

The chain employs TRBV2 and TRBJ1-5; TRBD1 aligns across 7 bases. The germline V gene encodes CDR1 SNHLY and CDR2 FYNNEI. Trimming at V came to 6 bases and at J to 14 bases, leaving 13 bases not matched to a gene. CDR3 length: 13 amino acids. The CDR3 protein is CASSPRTGRYEHF. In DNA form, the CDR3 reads TGTGCCAGCAGCCCCCGGACAGGTCGGTACGAGCATTTT.

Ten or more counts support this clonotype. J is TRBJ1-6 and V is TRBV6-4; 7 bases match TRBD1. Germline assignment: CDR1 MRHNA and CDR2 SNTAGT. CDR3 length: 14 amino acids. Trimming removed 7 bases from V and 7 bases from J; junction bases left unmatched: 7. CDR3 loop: CASKLGQENSPLHF. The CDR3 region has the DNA TGTGCCAGCAAGCTCGGACAGGAGAATTCACCCCTCCACTTT.

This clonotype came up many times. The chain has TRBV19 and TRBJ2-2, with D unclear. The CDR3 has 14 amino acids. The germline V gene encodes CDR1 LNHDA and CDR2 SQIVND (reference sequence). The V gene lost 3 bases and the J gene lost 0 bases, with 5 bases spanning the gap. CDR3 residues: CASSMQTNTGELFF. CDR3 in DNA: TGTGCCAGTAGTATGCAGACGAACACCGGGGAGCTGTTTTTT.

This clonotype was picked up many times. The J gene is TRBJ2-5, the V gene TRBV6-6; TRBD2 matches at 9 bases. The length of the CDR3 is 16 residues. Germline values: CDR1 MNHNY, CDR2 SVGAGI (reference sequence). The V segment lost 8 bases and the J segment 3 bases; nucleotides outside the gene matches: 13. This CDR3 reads CASLGLAGSEEETQYF. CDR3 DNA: TGTGCCAGCCTAGGGCTAGCGGGGTCGGAAGAAGAGACCCAGTACTTC.

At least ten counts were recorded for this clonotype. This CDR3 reads CASSDEGSGANVLTF. The CDR3 nucleotides are TGTGCCAGCAGTGATGAGGGGTCAGGGGCCAACGTCCTGACTTTC. The chain links TRBV2 to TRBJ2-6; D tentatively reads TRBD1 or TRBD2 (5 bases each). CDR3 size: 15 residues. V shed 3 bases and J shed 4 bases, with 10 bases lying between them. CDR1 SNHLY and CDR2 FYNNEI come from the germline V gene.

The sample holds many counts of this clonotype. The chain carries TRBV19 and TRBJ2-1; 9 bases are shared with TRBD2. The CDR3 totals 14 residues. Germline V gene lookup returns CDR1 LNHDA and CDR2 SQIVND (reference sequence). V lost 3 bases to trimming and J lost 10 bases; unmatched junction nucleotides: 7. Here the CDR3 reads CASSIRGREGEQFF. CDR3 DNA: TGTGCCAGTAGTATTCGCGGGAGGGAAGGCGAGCAGTTCTTC.

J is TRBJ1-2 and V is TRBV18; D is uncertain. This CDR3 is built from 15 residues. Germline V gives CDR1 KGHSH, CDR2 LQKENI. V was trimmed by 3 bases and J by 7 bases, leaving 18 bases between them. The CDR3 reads CASSPRTLERSGYTF. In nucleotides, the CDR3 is TGTGCCAGCTCACCTCGGACTCTGGAGAGGAGTGGCTACACCTTC.

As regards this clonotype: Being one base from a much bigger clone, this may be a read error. The CDR3 bases are TGTGCCTGGAGTACGACAGGGGGCTATGGCTACGCCTTC. Translated, it gives CAWSTTGGYGYAF. The rearrangement links TRBV30 to TRBJ1-2, with 10 bases fitting TRBD1. This CDR3 is built from 13 residues. Germline values: CDR1 GTSNPN, CDR2 SVGIG (reference sequence).

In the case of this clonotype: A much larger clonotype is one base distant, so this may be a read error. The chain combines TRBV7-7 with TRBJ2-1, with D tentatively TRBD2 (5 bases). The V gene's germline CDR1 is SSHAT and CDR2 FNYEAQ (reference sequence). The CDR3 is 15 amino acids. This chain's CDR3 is CASSSVLASRNEQLF. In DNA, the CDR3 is TGTGCTAGCTCATCCGTTTTAGCTAGCAGGAATGAGCAGCTCTTC.

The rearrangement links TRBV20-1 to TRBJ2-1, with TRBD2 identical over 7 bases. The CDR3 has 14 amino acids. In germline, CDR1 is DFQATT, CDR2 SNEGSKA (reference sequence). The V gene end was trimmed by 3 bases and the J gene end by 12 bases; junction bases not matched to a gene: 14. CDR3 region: CSARGGRGRDTQFF. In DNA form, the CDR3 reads TGCAGTGCTAGGGGCGGGAGAGGAAGAGATACGCAGTTCTTC.

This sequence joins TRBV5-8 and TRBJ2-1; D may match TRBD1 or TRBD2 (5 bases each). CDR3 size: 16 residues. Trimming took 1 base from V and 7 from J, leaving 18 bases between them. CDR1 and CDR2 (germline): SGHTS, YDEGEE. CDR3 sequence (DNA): TGTGCCAGCAGCTTGAGGGGACCACCCGCAAGGAATGAGCAGTTCTTC. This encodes CASSLRGPPARNEQFF.

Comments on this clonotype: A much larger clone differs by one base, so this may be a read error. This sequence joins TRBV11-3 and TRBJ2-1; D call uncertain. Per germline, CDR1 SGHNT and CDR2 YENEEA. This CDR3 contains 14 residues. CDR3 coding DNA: TGTGCCAGCAGCTTAGAAGGTCACTACAATGAGCAGTCCTTC. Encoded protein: CASSLEGHYNEQSF.

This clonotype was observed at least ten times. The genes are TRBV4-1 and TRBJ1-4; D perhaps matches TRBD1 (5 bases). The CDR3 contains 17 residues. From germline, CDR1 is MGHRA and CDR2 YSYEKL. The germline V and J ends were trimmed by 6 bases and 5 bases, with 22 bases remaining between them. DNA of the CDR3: TGCGCCAGCAGTCAACTCCTTGGGGGGGGGATGAATGAAAAACTGTTTTTT. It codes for CASSQLLGGGMNEKLFF.

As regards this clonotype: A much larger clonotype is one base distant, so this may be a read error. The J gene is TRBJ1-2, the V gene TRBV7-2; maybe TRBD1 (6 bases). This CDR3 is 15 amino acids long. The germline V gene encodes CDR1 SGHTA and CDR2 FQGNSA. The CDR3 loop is CASTQPGTRPYGYPF. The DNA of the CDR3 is TGTGCCAGCACCCAACCCGGGACACGGCCGTATGGCTACCCCTTC. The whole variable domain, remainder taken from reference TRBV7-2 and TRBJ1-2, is GAGVSQSPSNKVTEKGKDVELRCDPISGHTALYWYRQSLGQGLEFLIYFQGNSAPDKSGLPSDRFSAERTGGSVSTLTIQRTQQEDSAVYLCASTQPGTRPYGYPFGSGTRLTVV.